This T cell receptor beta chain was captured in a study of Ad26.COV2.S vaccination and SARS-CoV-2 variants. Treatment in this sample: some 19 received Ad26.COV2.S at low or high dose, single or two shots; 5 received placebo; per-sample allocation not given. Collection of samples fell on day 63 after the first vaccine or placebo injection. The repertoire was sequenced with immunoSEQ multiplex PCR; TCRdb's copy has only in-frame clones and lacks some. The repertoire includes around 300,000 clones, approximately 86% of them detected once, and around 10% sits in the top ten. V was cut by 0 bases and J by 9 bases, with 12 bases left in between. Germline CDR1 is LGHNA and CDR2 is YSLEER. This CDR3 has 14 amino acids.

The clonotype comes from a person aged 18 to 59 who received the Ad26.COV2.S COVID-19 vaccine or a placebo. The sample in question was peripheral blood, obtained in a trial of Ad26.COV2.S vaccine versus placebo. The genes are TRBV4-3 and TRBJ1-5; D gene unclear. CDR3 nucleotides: TGCGCCAGCAGCCAAGAATGGGGTTTCTGGCCCCAGCATTTT. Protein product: CASSQEWGFWPQHF.